Below are 25 T cell receptor beta chains sequenced from a single sample in a study of sequential checkpoint blockade in melanoma. Assay: immunoSEQ multiplex PCR; the TCRdb copy retains only in-frame clones and omits some. The sample yields about 18,000 clones, under 85% seen once. Treatment specified: randomized to nivolumab then ipilimumab (arm A) or the reverse (arm B). The specimen comprised tumor tissue (inferred from file names), sampled from a patient given nivolumab and ipilimumab in sequence. These receptors came from a human donor with melanoma.

The rearrangement links TRBV19 to TRBJ1-1; D ambiguous. CDR1 LNHDA and CDR2 SQIVND come from the germline V gene (reference sequence). The CDR3 covers 15 residues. V lost 0 bases, J lost 0 bases, and 8 bases lay in between. The CDR3 sequence: CASSIDRGLNTEAFF. The CDR3 coding sequence is TGTGCCAGTAGTATAGATCGAGGGTTGAACACTGAAGCTTTCTTT.

The chain joins TRBV29-1 to TRBJ2-2, with D unclear. CDR1 SQVTM and CDR2 ANQGSEA come from the germline V gene. The germline V and J ends were trimmed by 6 bases and 5 bases, with 19 bases remaining between them. This CDR3 contains 15 residues. The CDR3 loop reads CSVLLRASFTGELFF. The CDR3 coding sequence is TGCAGCGTGCTACTTAGGGCTAGTTTTACCGGGGAGCTGTTTTTT.

This clone occurred once. The chain employs TRBV30 and TRBJ1-2, with 8 bases fitting TRBD1. The trim removed 2 bases at V and 10 bases at J, leaving 6 bases unmatched. The germline gives CDR1 GTSNPN, CDR2 SVGIG (reference sequence). This CDR3 has 12 residues. In nucleotides, the CDR3 is TGTGCCTGGAGTAGCGACAGGGGACCCTACACCTTC. It is translated as CAWSSDRGPYTF.

This clone came up once. The CDR3 spells CASSQETLTEAFF. CDR3 in DNA: TGTGCCAGCAGCCAAGAGACGCTTACTGAAGCTTTCTTT. The chain has TRBV14 and TRBJ1-1; D is ambiguous. V shed 0 bases and J shed 5 bases, with 7 bases lying between them. The length of the CDR3 is 13 residues. CDR1 and CDR2 (germline): SGHDN, FVKESK.

A single count supports this clone. The chain carries TRBV14 and TRBJ1-2; D is possibly TRBD1 (5 bases). V lost 0 bases and J 1 base, leaving 12 bases between the germline ends. The CDR3 loop spans 16 amino acids. In germline, CDR1 is SGHDN, CDR2 FVKESK. The CDR3 bases are TGTGCCAGCAGCCAAGATCCCGGGACGCTTAACTATGGCTACACCTTC. Translated, it gives CASSQDPGTLNYGYTF.

CDR3 in amino acids: CASSPNSRMNTEAFF. In DNA, the CDR3 is TGTGCCAGCTCACCAAACTCCAGGATGAACACTGAAGCTTTCTTT. The rearrangement uses TRBV18 and TRBJ1-1; D unresolved. CDR1 is KGHSH, CDR2 LQKENI, per germline. The ends were cut back, 2 bases at V and 0 bases at J, with 10 bases in the middle. The CDR3 runs to 15 residues.

The CDR3: CASSPQGYNEQFF. The CDR3 region has the DNA TGTGCCAGCAGTCCCCAGGGGTACAATGAGCAGTTCTTC. The V call is TRBV6-8, the J call TRBJ2-1; D might be TRBD1 (6 bases). Trimming took off 5 bases at V and 4 bases at J, with 9 bases between the two ends. Germline V lookup: CDR1 MNHGY, CDR2 SAAAGT. The CDR3 loop spans 13 amino acids.

Here the CDR3 DNA reads TGTGCCAGCTCACCTGGAACGGCCAAAAACATTCAGTACTTC. Amino acids: CASSPGTAKNIQYF. The chain combines TRBV18 with TRBJ2-4; D gene ambiguous. There are 14 residues in the CDR3. Germline V gene data show CDR1 as KGHSH and CDR2 as LQKENI. V lost 3 bases and J lost 1, with 7 bases in between. Full variable domain (outside the CDR3, taken from reference TRBV18 and TRBJ2-4): NAGVMQNPRHLVRRRGQEARLRCSPMKGHSHVYWYRQLPEEGLKFMVYLQKENIIDESGMPKERFSAEFPKEGPSILRIQQVVRGDSAAYFCASSPGTAKNIQYFGAGTRLSVL.

The chain is built from TRBV11-3 and TRBJ1-1, with D possibly matching TRBD1 (5 bases). V gave up 4 bases and J gave up 4 bases, with 16 bases separating them. The CDR3 covers 15 residues. CDR1 is SGHNT and CDR2 is YENEEA in the germline V gene. This CDR3 is CASSSTQRGGTEAFF. CDR3 nucleotides: TGTGCCAGCAGCTCGACCCAGAGGGGAGGCACTGAAGCTTTCTTT.

This sequence joins TRBV28 and TRBJ1-2; D is ambiguous. The CDR3 has 14 amino acids. The germline CDR1 and CDR2 sequences are MDHEN and SYDVKM. V was pared by 6 bases and J by 8 bases, with 19 bases between. CDR3 nucleotide sequence: TGTGCCAGCAGCATCGGACCCCTAACCTACGGCTACACCTTC. This sequence encodes CASSIGPLTYGYTF.

This chain connects TRBV7-5 to TRBJ1-4; TRBD1 reflects the table's D call only, with no check against the DNA. TRBV7-5 is assigned pseudogene status. The CDR3 sequence is 16 residues long. The CDR3 DNA is TGTGCCAGCAGCTTTAACACAGGGGCCGGGAATGAAAAACTGTTTTTT. Translation gives CASSFNTGAGNEKLFF.

The chain couples TRBV15 to TRBJ2-6; 10 bases fit TRBD1. CDR3 length: 20 residues. CDR1 and CDR2 (germline): LNHNV, YYDKDF (reference sequence). The V segment lost 2 bases and the J segment 4 bases; nucleotides outside the gene matches: 14. The CDR3 spells CATSRPKGQGLLLGANVLTF. In DNA, the CDR3 is TGTGCCACCAGCAGACCGAAGGGACAGGGGTTACTCCTCGGGGCCAACGTCCTGACTTTC.

About this clone: This CDR3 is also generated by other DNA sequences in the sample. The chain is built from TRBV28 and TRBJ2-5, with unresolved D. This CDR3 has 12 residues. Trimming cost V 5 bases and J 3 bases, with 7 bases left between them. Germline CDR1 reads MDHEN; CDR2 reads SYDVKM. The CDR3 DNA follows: TGTGCCAGCAGTCGCCAAGAAGAGACCCAGTACTTC. Translation gives CASSRQEETQYF.

This clone was observed a handful of times. The J gene is TRBJ1-1, the V gene TRBV15; maybe TRBD1 (5 bases). With 3 bases removed from V and 8 bases from J, the gap between germline ends came to 16 bases. Germline V gives CDR1 LNHNV, CDR2 YYDKDF (reference sequence). The CDR3 covers 14 residues. CDR3 amino acids: CATSRLTPGPEAFF. The CDR3 DNA follows: TGTGCCACCAGCAGGCTAACTCCGGGACCCGAAGCTTTCTTT. The variable domain in full, with the rest retrieved from reference TRBV15 and TRBJ1-1, is DAMVIQNPRYQVTQFGKPVTLSCSQTLNHNVMYWYQQKSSQAPKLLFHYYDKDFNNEADTPDNFQSRRPNTSFCFLDIRSPGLGDTAMYLCATSRLTPGPEAFFGQGTRLTVV.

The rearrangement links TRBV19 to TRBJ1-5; a weak D match, TRBD1 (5 bases). Germline V gene data show CDR1 as LNHDA and CDR2 as SQIVND (reference sequence). The CDR3 has 13 residues. Trimming pared 7 bases from V and 9 bases from J, leaving 16 bases between. This CDR3 reads CASTTIGELPQHF. The CDR3 DNA follows: TGTGCCAGTACCACCATAGGGGAATTGCCCCAGCATTTT. Full variable domain (rest looked up from reference TRBV19 and TRBJ1-5): DGGITQSPKYLFRKEGQNVTLSCEQNLNHDAMYWYRQDPGQGLRLIYYSQIVNDFQKGDIAEGYSVSREKKESFPLTVTSAQKNPTAFYLCASTTIGELPQHFGDGTRLSIL.

The CDR3 sequence: CASSSSGLPEKLFF. In nucleotides, the CDR3 is TGTGCCAGCAGCTCCAGCGGACTTCCCGAAAAACTGTTTTTT. V usage is TRBV11-3 and J usage is TRBJ1-4, with D unclear. The length of the CDR3 is 14 residues. Germline CDR1 SGHNT, CDR2 YENEEA. V lost 4 bases and J 8 bases, leaving 14 bases between the germline ends.

V gene TRBV29-1 combines with J gene TRBJ1-1; D unresolved. V was clipped by 0 bases and J by 8 bases, with 13 bases between them. Germline CDR1 and CDR2: SQVTM and ANQGSEA. This CDR3 has 13 residues. CDR3 coding DNA: TGCAGCGTTGAAGAAGTGGTTAGAGGAGAAGCTTTCTTT. This encodes CSVEEVVRGEAFF.

In this sample, this clone turned up a few times. The chain uses TRBV10-2 and TRBJ2-7, with D tentatively TRBD1 (5 bases). The germline V and J ends were trimmed by 8 bases and 2 bases, with 19 bases remaining between them. Germline CDR1 and CDR2: WSHSY and SAAADI. The CDR3 is made up of 15 amino acids. The CDR3 DNA is TGCGCCAGCGGTTTTCACAGGCTCTCAACCTACGAGCAGTACTTC. Protein product: CASGFHRLSTYEQYF.

As for this clone: Its ends do not fully match the called genes, so a read error is possible. This chain joins TRBV6-9 and TRBJ2-7; perhaps D is TRBD1 or TRBD2 (5 bases each). Germline V gene lookup returns CDR1 MNHGY and CDR2 SVAAGI. The CDR3 has 12 residues. The chain's CDR3 is CAISGDGQEQYF. CDR3 bases: TGTGCCATCAGTGGGGACGGTCAGGAGCAGTACTTC.

The V and J genes are TRBV19 and TRBJ2-7, with D perhaps matching TRBD2 (6 bases). Germline V gene data show CDR1 as LNHDA and CDR2 as SQIVND (reference sequence). The CDR3 is 14 amino acids. V lost 2 bases and J 2 bases, leaving 10 bases between the germline ends. The CDR3 spells CASSIPSATYEQYF. CDR3 in DNA: TGTGCCAGTAGTATACCTAGCGCTACCTACGAGCAGTACTTC. Supplemented by reference TRBV19 and TRBJ2-7, the full variable domain reads DGGITQSPKYLFRKEGQNVTLSCEQNLNHDAMYWYRQDPGQGLRLIYYSQIVNDFQKGDIAEGYSVSREKKESFPLTVTSAQKNPTAFYLCASSIPSATYEQYFGPGTRLTVT.

This clone showed up just a few times. Other DNA sequences within the sample encode an identical CDR3. The chain employs TRBV28 and TRBJ1-5; D is uncertain. From germline, CDR1 is MDHEN and CDR2 SYDVKM. V lost 6 bases and J lost 2, with 5 bases in between. The CDR3 totals 12 residues. The CDR3: CASRIGNQPQHF. The CDR3 bases are TGTGCCAGCAGGATTGGCAATCAGCCCCAGCATTTT.

This sequence joins TRBV7-5 and TRBJ2-4; TRBD1 is the table's D call and was not checked against the DNA. TRBV7-5 is a pseudogene segment. The CDR3 consists of 15 residues. CDR3 region: CASSLVGQAKNIQYF. CDR3 bases: TGTGCCAGCAGCTTGGTTGGGCAGGCCAAAAACATTCAGTACTTC.

The chain recombines TRBV19 with TRBJ1-1; TRBD1 might be the D (6 bases). This CDR3 contains 15 residues. Germline V lookup: CDR1 LNHDA, CDR2 SQIVND (reference sequence). Trimming cost V 5 bases and J 5 bases, with 18 bases left between them. For the CDR3, the DNA is TGTGCCAGTAGTTCCCGGGGCAGGGGTCGAACTGAAGCTTTCTTT. Its protein is CASSSRGRGRTEAFF.

Only a few counts were recorded for this clone. The chain uses TRBV6-8 and TRBJ1-2, with D possibly being TRBD1 (6 bases). Germline CDR1 reads MNHGY; CDR2 reads SAAAGT. Deletions cut 6 bases from V and 4 bases from J, with 12 bases between. The CDR3 is 13 amino acids. In DNA, the CDR3 is TGTGCCAGCAGCGTACAGGGAGTCTATGGCTACACCTTC. It translates to CASSVQGVYGYTF.

This chain connects TRBV28 to TRBJ1-6; no reliable D call. This CDR3 region has 14 residues. V dropped 2 bases and J dropped 5 bases, with 7 bases sitting between them. Germline values: CDR1 MDHEN, CDR2 SYDVKM. The CDR3 spells CASSLGQNNSPLHF. The CDR3 DNA sequence: TGTGCCAGCAGTTTAGGGCAGAATAATTCACCCCTCCACTTT.